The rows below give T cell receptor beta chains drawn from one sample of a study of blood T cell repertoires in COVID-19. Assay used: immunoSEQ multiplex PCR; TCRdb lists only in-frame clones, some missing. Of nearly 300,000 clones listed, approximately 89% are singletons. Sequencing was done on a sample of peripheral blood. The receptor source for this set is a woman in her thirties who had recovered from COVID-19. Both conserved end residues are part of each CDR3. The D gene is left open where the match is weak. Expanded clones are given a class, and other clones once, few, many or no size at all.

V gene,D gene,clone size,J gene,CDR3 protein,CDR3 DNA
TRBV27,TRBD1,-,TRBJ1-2,CATNPGTGFYGYTF,TGTGCCACCAATCCCGGGACAGGGTTCTATGGCTACACCTTC
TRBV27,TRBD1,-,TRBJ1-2,CASSLSGTGARYGYTF,TGTGCCAGCAGTTTATCGGGGACAGGGGCCCGCTATGGCTACACCTTC
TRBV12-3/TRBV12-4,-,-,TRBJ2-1,CASSPDNEQFF,TGTGCCAGCAGTCCCGACAATGAGCAGTTCTTC
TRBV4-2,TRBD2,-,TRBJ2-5,CASSLTPGLAGPQETQYF,TGTGCCAGCAGCCTTACACCGGGACTAGCGGGCCCACAAGAGACCCAGTACTTC
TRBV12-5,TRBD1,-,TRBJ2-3,CASGPPGQPTDTQYF,TGTGCTAGTGGCCCTCCGGGACAGCCCACAGATACGCAGTATTTT
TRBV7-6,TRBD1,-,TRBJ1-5,CASSRYGTGVHYQPQHF,TGTGCCAGCAGCCGGTATGGGACAGGGGTCCATTATCAGCCCCAGCATTTT
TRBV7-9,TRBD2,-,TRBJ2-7,CASSLGAGVYSYEQYF,TGTGCCAGCAGCTTAGGAGCGGGGGTATACTCCTACGAGCAGTACTTC
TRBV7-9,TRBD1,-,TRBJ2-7,CASSSGTGVDEQYF,TGTGCCAGCAGCTCCGGGACAGGGGTAGACGAGCAGTACTTC
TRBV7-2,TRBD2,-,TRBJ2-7,CASSKMGLTSYEQYF,TGTGCCAGCAGCAAAATGGGACTAACCTCCTACGAGCAGTACTTC
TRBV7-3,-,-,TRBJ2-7,CASSSDRNSYEQYF,TGTGCCAGCAGCTCAGACAGGAATTCCTACGAGCAGTACTTC
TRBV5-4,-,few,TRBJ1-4,CASSLSPVGGVEKLFF,TGTGCCAGCAGCTTGTCCCCAGTAGGCGGGGTCGAAAAACTGTTTTTT
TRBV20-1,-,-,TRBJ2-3,CSASASSTDTQYF,TGCAGTGCTAGTGCTAGTAGTACAGATACGCAGTATTTT
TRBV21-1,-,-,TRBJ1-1,CASSIPTGNDTEAFF,TGTGCCAGCAGCATTCCGACAGGGAACGACACTGAAGCTTTCTTT
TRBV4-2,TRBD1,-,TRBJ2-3,CASSQEGTELADTQYF,TGTGCCAGCAGCCAAGAAGGGACAGAACTCGCAGATACGCAGTATTTT
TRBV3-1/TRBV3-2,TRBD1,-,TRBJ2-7,CASSPRRPGQETYEQYF,TGTGCCAGCAGCCCTCGACGACCGGGACAGGAGACCTACGAGCAGTACTTC
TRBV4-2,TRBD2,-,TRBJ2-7,CASSQDSSGATPYEQYF,TGTGCCAGCAGCCAAGATTCTAGCGGGGCCACCCCCTACGAGCAGTACTTC
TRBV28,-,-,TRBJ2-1,CASSSNHQGAYNEQFF,TGTGCCAGCAGTTCTAACCACCAAGGGGCTTACAATGAGCAGTTCTTC
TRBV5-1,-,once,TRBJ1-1,CASSPGGGATEAFF,TGCGCCAGCAGCCCAGGCGGGGGGGCCACTGAAGCTTTCTTT
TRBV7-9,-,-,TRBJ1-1,CASTGRVTPEAFF,TGTGCCAGCACGGGCAGGGTCACCCCTGAAGCTTTCTTT
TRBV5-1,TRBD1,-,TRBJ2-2,CASSFLGQANTGELFF,TGCGCCAGCAGCTTCCTGGGACAGGCCAACACCGGGGAGCTGTTTTTT
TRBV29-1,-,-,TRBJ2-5,CSVEEGAKTQYF,TGCAGCGTCGAGGAGGGGGCGAAGACCCAGTACTTC
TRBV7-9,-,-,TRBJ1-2,CASSLVAGSNYGYTF,TGTGCCAGCAGCTTAGTGGCAGGATCTAACTATGGCTACACCTTC
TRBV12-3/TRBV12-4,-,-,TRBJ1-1,CASSLFNTEAFF,TGTGCCAGCAGCCTTTTTAACACTGAAGCTTTCTTT
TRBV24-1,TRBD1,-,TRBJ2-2,CATSDRGNTGELFF,TGTGCCACCTCGGACAGGGGGAACACCGGGGAGCTGTTTTTT
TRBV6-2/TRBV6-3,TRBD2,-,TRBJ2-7,CASSYSTSGGYEQYF,TGTGCCAGCAGTTACTCGACTAGCGGGGGCTACGAGCAGTACTTC
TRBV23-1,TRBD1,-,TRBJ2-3,CASSPGVTGGIRDTQYF,TGCGCCAGCAGCCCTGGGGTAACAGGGGGCATAAGGGATACGCAGTATTTT
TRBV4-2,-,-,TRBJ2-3,CASSQDPGSTQYF,TGTGCCAGCAGCCAAGATCCCGGGAGTACGCAGTATTTT
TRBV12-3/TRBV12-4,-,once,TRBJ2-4,CASSLVGAYIQYF,TGTGCCAGCAGCCTAGTGGGGGCGTACATTCAGTACTTC
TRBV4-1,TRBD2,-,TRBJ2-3,CASRQGGSGGTDTQYF,TGCGCCAGCAGACAAGGGGGGAGCGGGGGAACAGATACGCAGTATTTT